The entry that follows covers one T cell receptor beta chain sequence. The antigen remains unidentified. This sample is drawn from a study of T-cell memory formation after mild COVID-19. Researchers used 5'RACE with constant-segment primers to make TCR alpha and TCR beta cDNA libraries that carry sample barcodes and UMIs. TCRdb re-derived calls from the 5' RACE reads in MiXCR, one entry per CDR3 protein. Among approximately 580,000 distinct CDR3 sequences listed, just over 20% were seen once. Germline V lookup: CDR1 KGHSH, CDR2 LQKENI. This CDR3 region has 13 residues. The germline V and J ends were trimmed by 4 bases and 4 bases, with 10 bases remaining between them. General observations from the study: For second-wave clones that peaked at day 37, SARS-CoV-2 specificity went unverified. Pre-infection memory carried some responding clones, suggesting that cross-reactive memory joined.

The receptor was isolated from an adult woman who had mild COVID-19 (a few samples of this study predate the infection). Cell type and time point are not known. This rearrangement joins TRBV18 to TRBJ2-5; D gene uncertain. The sample comprised PBMCs or a T cell subset sorted from them (not recorded which). DNA for the CDR3: TGTGCCAGCTCACGTGCAGGCGGAGAGACCCAGTACTTC. Residues: CASSRAGGETQYF.